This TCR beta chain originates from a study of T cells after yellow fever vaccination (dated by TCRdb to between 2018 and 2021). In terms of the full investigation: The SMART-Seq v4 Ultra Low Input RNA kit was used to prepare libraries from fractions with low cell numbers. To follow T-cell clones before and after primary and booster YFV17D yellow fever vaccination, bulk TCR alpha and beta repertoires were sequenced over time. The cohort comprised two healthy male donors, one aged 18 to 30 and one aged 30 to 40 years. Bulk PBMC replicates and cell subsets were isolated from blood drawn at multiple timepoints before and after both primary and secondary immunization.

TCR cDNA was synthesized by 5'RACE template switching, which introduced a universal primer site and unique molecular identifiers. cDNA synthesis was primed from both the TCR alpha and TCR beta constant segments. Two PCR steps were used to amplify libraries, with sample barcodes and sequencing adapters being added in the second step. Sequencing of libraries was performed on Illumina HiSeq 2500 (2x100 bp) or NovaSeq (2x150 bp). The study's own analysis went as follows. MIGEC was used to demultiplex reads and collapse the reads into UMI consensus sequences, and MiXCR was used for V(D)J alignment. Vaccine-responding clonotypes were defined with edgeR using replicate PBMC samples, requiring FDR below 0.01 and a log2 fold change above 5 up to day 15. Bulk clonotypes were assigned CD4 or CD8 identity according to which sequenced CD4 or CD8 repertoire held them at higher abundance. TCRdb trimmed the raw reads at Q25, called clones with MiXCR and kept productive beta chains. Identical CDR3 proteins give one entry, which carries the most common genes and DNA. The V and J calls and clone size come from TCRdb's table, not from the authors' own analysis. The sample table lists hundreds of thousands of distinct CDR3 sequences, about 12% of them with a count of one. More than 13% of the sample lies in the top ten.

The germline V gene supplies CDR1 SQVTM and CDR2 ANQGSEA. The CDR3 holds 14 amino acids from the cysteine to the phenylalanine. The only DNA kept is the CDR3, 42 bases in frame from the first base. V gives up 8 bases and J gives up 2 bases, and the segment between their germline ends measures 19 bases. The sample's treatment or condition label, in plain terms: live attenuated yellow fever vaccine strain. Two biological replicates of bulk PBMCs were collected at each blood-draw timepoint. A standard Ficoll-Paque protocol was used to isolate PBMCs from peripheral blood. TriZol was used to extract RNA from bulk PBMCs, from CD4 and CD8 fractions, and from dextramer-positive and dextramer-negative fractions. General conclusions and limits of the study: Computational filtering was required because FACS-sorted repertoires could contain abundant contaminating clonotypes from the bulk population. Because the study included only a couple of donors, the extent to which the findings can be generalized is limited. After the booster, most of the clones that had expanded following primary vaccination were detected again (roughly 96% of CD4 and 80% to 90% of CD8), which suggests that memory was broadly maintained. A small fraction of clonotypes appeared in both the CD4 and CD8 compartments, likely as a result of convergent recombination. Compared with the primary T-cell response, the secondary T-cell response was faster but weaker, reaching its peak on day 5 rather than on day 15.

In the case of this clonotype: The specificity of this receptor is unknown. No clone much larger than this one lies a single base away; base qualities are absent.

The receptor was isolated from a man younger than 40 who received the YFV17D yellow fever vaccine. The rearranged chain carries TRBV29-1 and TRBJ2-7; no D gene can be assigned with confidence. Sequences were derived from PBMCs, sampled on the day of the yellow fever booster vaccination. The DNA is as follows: TGCAGCCCCTCCCGTAGAGAACAGACCTACGAGCAGTACTTC. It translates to CSPSRREQTYEQYF.